A selection of T cell receptor beta chains follows, all from one sample in a study of cytomegalovirus exposure and HLA in healthy donors. Sequencing used immunoSEQ multiplex PCR; TCRdb keeps in-frame clones, though not all of them. The sample lists more than 90,000 clones, about 79% seen once, with approximately 3% in the top ten. The sample comprised PBMCs. The receptor set was obtained from a woman aged 18-29 years in good health and CMV-seropositive. CDR3s include the opening cysteine and the closing phenylalanine or tryptophan. The order of the fields is clone size, J gene, D gene, V gene, CDR3 DNA, CDR3 protein. The D gene is left open where the match is weak. Expanded clones are given a class, and other clones once, few, many or no size at all.

-,TRBJ2-3,-,TRBV5-4,TGTGCCAGCAGCTCCCTAGCAGGAAGCACAGATACGCAGTATTTT,CASSSLAGSTDTQYF
-,TRBJ1-5,-,TRBV27,TGTGCCAGCAGTCATTACCAGGGGTCCCAGCCCCAGCATTTT,CASSHYQGSQPQHF
-,TRBJ2-3,-,TRBV13,TGTGCCAGCAGCGCCCGACGGAGGAAAGGAAACACAGATACGCAGTATTTT,CASSARRRKGNTDTQYF
-,TRBJ2-2,TRBD1,TRBV5-1,TGCGCCAGCAGCCCCGACAGGGGGACCACCGGGGAGCTGTTTTTT,CASSPDRGTTGELFF
-,TRBJ2-7,-,TRBV9,TGTGCCAGCAGCGTAGGGGGCACCCCTGAGTACGAGCAGTACTTC,CASSVGGTPEYEQYF
-,TRBJ1-5,TRBD1,TRBV6-1,TGTGCCAGCAGTGCACAGGGGGCGTATCAGCCCCAGCATTTT,CASSAQGAYQPQHF
-,TRBJ2-5,-,TRBV30,TGTGCCTGGAACCCGGGGCAAGAGACCCAGTACTTC,CAWNPGQETQYF
-,TRBJ2-2,-,TRBV2,TGTGCCAGCAGTGATCCAGGGGTCCGGGAGCTGTTTTTT,CASSDPGVRELFF
-,TRBJ2-5,-,TRBV6-5,TGTGCCAGCAGTTACTCGAGTAACAGCCGGGAGACCCAGTACTTC,CASSYSSNSRETQYF
-,TRBJ2-1,TRBD2,TRBV7-9,TGTGCCAGCAGCCTCCGCCTCGGCGGGAGAGGTTACAATGAGCAGTTCTTC,CASSLRLGGRGYNEQFF
-,TRBJ2-5,-,TRBV19,TGTGCCAGTAGTTCGTCGGGCCAGGGCACACAAGAGACCCAGTACTTC,CASSSSGQGTQETQYF
-,TRBJ2-4,TRBD2,TRBV30,TGTGCCTGGCGACTAGCGGAGCGCCAGTACTTC,CAWRLAERQYF
-,TRBJ1-1,TRBD1,TRBV5-1,TGCGCCAGCAGCGTCGGACAGGGGATCACTGAAGCTTTCTTT,CASSVGQGITEAFF
-,TRBJ1-5,-,TRBV6-1,TGTGCCAGCACAGATCAACGCGGGAATCAGCCCCAGCATTTT,CASTDQRGNQPQHF
-,TRBJ2-7,TRBD2,TRBV11-1,TGTGCCAGCAGCTTTCCGGGGGGCTCCTACGAGCAGTACTTC,CASSFPGGSYEQYF
-,TRBJ1-2,TRBD1,TRBV6-5,TGTGCCAGCAGTACTGACAGGGGAGGCTACACCTTC,CASSTDRGGYTF
-,TRBJ1-1,-,TRBV9,TGTGCCAGCAGCGCCCAGGGGCAGAGCACTGAAGCTTTCTTT,CASSAQGQSTEAFF
-,TRBJ2-5,-,TRBV15,TGTGCCACCAGATTCCAGGGATTGGAGACCCAGTACTTC,CATRFQGLETQYF
-,TRBJ2-5,-,TRBV7-9,TGTGCCAGCAGCCGCCTGGTTATGGGCGAGACCCAGTACTTC,CASSRLVMGETQYF
-,TRBJ1-4,TRBD1,TRBV5-1,TGCGCCAGCAGCCTGACAGGGGTCGGAGCAACTAATGAAAAACTGTTTTTT,CASSLTGVGATNEKLFF
-,TRBJ2-1,TRBD1,TRBV13,TGTGCCAGCAGGCCAAAGTCAGGGGGCTCCTACAATGAGCAGTTCTTC,CASRPKSGGSYNEQFF
-,TRBJ2-3,TRBD2,TRBV4-2,TGTGCCAGCAGCCAAGATCCAGCGGGAGTTGGAGATACGCAGTATTTT,CASSQDPAGVGDTQYF
-,TRBJ1-5,-,TRBV28,TGTGCCAGCAGTTTAGGCAGCGGAAGCAATCAGCCCCAGCATTTT,CASSLGSGSNQPQHF
-,TRBJ2-1,-,TRBV11-2,TGTGCCAGCAGCTTAGCGCCCAGGTTCTCGTCGAGAAATGAGCAGTTCTTC,CASSLAPRFSSRNEQFF
-,TRBJ2-1,TRBD1,TRBV28,TGTGCCAGCAGTATACCCGTTCCGTTCCGGGACAGGGGGCCCTATAGCAATGAGCAGTTCTTC,CASSIPVPFRDRGPYSNEQFF
-,TRBJ2-3,TRBD2,TRBV19,TGTGCCAGTAGTCAAACCGGACTAGCGGGAGGGCCCGCAGATACGCAGTATTTT,CASSQTGLAGGPADTQYF
-,TRBJ2-1,-,TRBV5-1,TGCGCCAGCAGCTATAACCCGAGCTCCTACAATGAGCAGTTCTTC,CASSYNPSSYNEQFF
-,TRBJ2-7,TRBD2,TRBV5-4,TGTGCCAGCAGCTTGGAACTAGCGAGCTACGAGCAGTACTTC,CASSLELASYEQYF
-,TRBJ2-1,-,TRBV5-4,TGTGCCAGCAGCTTTCGGAATGAGCAGTTCTTC,CASSFRNEQFF
-,TRBJ2-1,-,TRBV11-2,TGTGCCAGCACCCAGGACAGCTACAATGAGCAGTTCTTC,CASTQDSYNEQFF
few,TRBJ2-6,-,TRBV5-1,TGCGCCAGCAGCTCAATCACAGGGTCGGGGGCCAACGTCCTGACTTTC,CASSSITGSGANVLTF
-,TRBJ2-1,TRBD2,TRBV18,TGTGCCAGCTCACCGACTAGCGGGAGCGGGAATGAGCAGTTCTTC,CASSPTSGSGNEQFF
few,TRBJ2-7,-,TRBV5-1,TGCGCCAGCAGCTTACGGGGGACCTACGAGCAGTACTTC,CASSLRGTYEQYF
-,TRBJ1-2,-,TRBV7-3,TGTGCCAGCAGCCCCGGCAGGGGCTATGGCTACACCTTC,CASSPGRGYGYTF
-,TRBJ2-3,TRBD2,TRBV25-1,TGTGCCAGCAGTGAATTGAGTGGGGGGGCAGATACGCAGTATTTT,CASSELSGGADTQYF
-,TRBJ1-2,TRBD1,TRBV2,TGTGCCAGCACCATCTTGACAGGGGGCTATGGCTACACCTTC,CASTILTGGYGYTF
-,TRBJ2-1,-,TRBV7-3,TGTGCCAGCAGCTCGCGGACTCAGGCTGAGCAGTTCTTC,CASSSRTQAEQFF
-,TRBJ1-4,-,TRBV28,TGTGCCAGCACGTTGGGGGGGGCATGGGAAAAACTGTTTTTT,CASTLGGAWEKLFF
-,TRBJ2-1,TRBD2,TRBV14,TGTGCCAGCAGCCCCACTAGCGGGAGTCTAAGGAATGAGCAGTTCTTC,CASSPTSGSLRNEQFF
-,TRBJ1-1,TRBD1,TRBV9,TGTGCCAGCAGCGTAGCCGGGACAGGGGTCACTGAAGCTTTCTTT,CASSVAGTGVTEAFF
few,TRBJ1-3,TRBD1,TRBV5-1,TGCGCCAGCGGGGACAGACAGGACTCTGGAAACACCATATATTTT,CASGDRQDSGNTIYF
-,TRBJ2-7,TRBD2,TRBV4-1,TGCGCCAGCAGCCTAGGACTAGCGGGAGAGTACGAGCAGTACTTC,CASSLGLAGEYEQYF
-,TRBJ1-6,-,TRBV5-1,TGCGCCAGCAGCTTGCCGGGGTTCAATTCACCCCTCCACTTT,CASSLPGFNSPLHF
-,TRBJ1-5,-,TRBV4-1,TGCGCCAGCAGCCAAGATCACTTTTCTCGGCCCCAGCATTTT,CASSQDHFSRPQHF
-,TRBJ2-7,TRBD1,TRBV6-5,TGTGCCAGCAGGGATACCCGGACAGGGTTCTACGAGCAGTACTTC,CASRDTRTGFYEQYF
-,TRBJ1-2,-,TRBV15,TGTGCCACCAGCAGAGGGGGAGACTATGGCTACACCTTC,CATSRGGDYGYTF
-,TRBJ2-7,-,TRBV19,TGTGCCAGTAGTCAGGGGTCCTCCTACGAGCAGTACTTC,CASSQGSSYEQYF
-,TRBJ1-1,TRBD1,TRBV6-5,TGTGCCAGCAGTTCGGACAGGTTGAACACTGAAGCTTTCTTT,CASSSDRLNTEAFF